This TCR beta chain was observed in a study of metastatic and nonmetastatic thyroid tumors. Study results and limitations: Reportedly, malignant thyroid tumors had significantly higher TCR beta diversity than benign nodules, in blood and tumor.

None of the patients had undergone any treatment ahead of thyroid surgery. This clone was picked up many times. As yet, its antigen is unknown. Authors' methods: Construction of a distant-metastasis classifier for papillary thyroid cancer relied on CDR3 differences across clinicopathological groups. With MiXCR, TCRdb reprocessed the PCR reads. The authors' filters were not applied to this entry. The table has 21,000 or so clones, less than 20% seen once. J was trimmed by 2 bases and V by 0 bases; bases with no gene match: 4. The CDR3 spans 15 residues. CDR1 is PRHDT, CDR2 FYEKMQ, per germline (reference sequence).

The sequenced sample was blood. This sequence originates from a female donor with papillary thyroid cancer or a benign thyroid nodule (not recorded which). Some clones in this sample may be carry-over from other donors' samples. This chain links TRBV13 with TRBJ2-7; 7 bases fit TRBD1. The CDR3 nucleotides read TGTGCCAGCAGCTTAGGGACAGGGCTTGCCTACGAGCAGTACTTC. Translated: CASSLGTGLAYEQYF.